These T cell receptor beta chains were read from a single sample in a study of T cells in Graves' hyperthyroidism and ophthalmopathy. TCRdb re-derived calls from the multiplex PCR reads in MiXCR, one entry per CDR3 protein. The data show more than 550,000 distinct CDR3 sequences, 18% seen once. The sequencing sample was made of blood. The receptor source for this set is a woman in her forties or fifties with Graves' hyperthyroidism that later progressed to Graves' ophthalmopathy. Each CDR3 is given with its conserved first and last residue. Each record gives: V gene, clone size, CDR3 length, D gene, J gene, CDR3 DNA, CDR3 protein. The D gene is left open where the match is weak. Clone size, where shown, is once, few, many, or a class for clones that have expanded.

TRBV20-1,many,14,NA,TRBJ2-1,TGCAGTGCTAGACCGGGGGACACCTACAATGAGCAGTTCTTC,CSARPGDTYNEQFF
TRBV7-9,NA,14,NA,TRBJ2-7,TGTGCCAGCGTGGCGGGGGCCCTCTCCTACGAGCAGTACTTC,CASVAGALSYEQYF
TRBV12-3/TRBV12-4,NA,14,NA,TRBJ2-3,TGTGCCAGCACCGCGCCCTGGGGTGACGATACGCAGTATTTT,CASTAPWGDDTQYF
TRBV3-1,many,17,TRBD1,TRBJ1-6,TGTGCCAGCAGCCGCCCTAGACAGGGGACGGATAATTCACCCCTCCACTTT,CASSRPRQGTDNSPLHF
TRBV7-9,NA,15,NA,TRBJ2-3,TGTGCCAGCAGCAGTTTACAGGATTTCACAGATACGCAGTATTTT,CASSSLQDFTDTQYF
TRBV30,NA,13,TRBD1,TRBJ1-1,TGTGCCTGGAGTTTGGGACAGGAGGGGGAAGCTTTCTTT,CAWSLGQEGEAFF
TRBV5-5,NA,14,TRBD1,TRBJ2-7,TGTGCCAGCAGCTTGACAGGGGAAATCTACGAGCAGTACTTC,CASSLTGEIYEQYF
TRBV20-1,many,12,NA,TRBJ2-3,TGCAGTGGTCCAGGGCACACAGATACGCAGTATTTT,CSGPGHTDTQYF
TRBV20-1,NA,16,NA,TRBJ2-5,TGCAGTGGCCCCATAACCTGGGGACGGGAAAAAGAGACCCAGTACTTC,CSGPITWGREKETQYF
TRBV11-2,NA,14,NA,TRBJ1-2,TGTGCCAGCCGAAGGCCAGGGATTATTAGTGGCTACACCTTC,CASRRPGIISGYTF
TRBV12-3/TRBV12-4,NA,16,NA,TRBJ1-2,TGTGCCAGCAGTGCGATACGTCAGGGGACCAGCTATGGCTACACCTTC,CASSAIRQGTSYGYTF
TRBV24-1,NA,15,NA,TRBJ1-2,TGTGCCACCAGTGACTCCCCGGGAGACCTAACCGGCTACACCTTC,CATSDSPGDLTGYTF
TRBV27,few,18,NA,TRBJ1-6,TGTGCCAGCAGTTTAGTGGGGACTCTAAGCTCCTATAATTCACCCCTCCACTTT,CASSLVGTLSSYNSPLHF
TRBV9,few,14,NA,TRBJ2-1,TGTGCCAGCAGCGTATCTGGGGGGTGGAATGAGCAGTTCTTC,CASSVSGGWNEQFF
TRBV9,few,12,NA,TRBJ1-4,TGTGCCAGCAGTACAGTCGATGAAAAACTGTTTTTT,CASSTVDEKLFF
TRBV10-1,few,12,NA,TRBJ2-2,TGCGCCAGCAGTGACACCTTCGGGGAGCTGTTTTTT,CASSDTFGELFF
TRBV5-1,many,14,NA,TRBJ2-1,TGCGCCAGCACACGACCGGGGGTGTACAATGAGCAGTTCTTC,CASTRPGVYNEQFF
TRBV27,many,15,TRBD1,TRBJ1-2,TGTGCCAGCAGTAAACTGGGACAGGGAAACTATGGCTACACCTTC,CASSKLGQGNYGYTF
TRBV11-1,many,18,TRBD2,TRBJ2-5,TGTGCCAGCAGGGACGTGAGAGCGGGGGAGATACAAAAAGAGACCCAGTACTTC,CASRDVRAGEIQKETQYF
TRBV10-3,many,14,NA,TRBJ1-1,TGTGCCATCAGTGAGCCAGCGATGAACACTGAAGCTTTCTTT,CAISEPAMNTEAFF
TRBV10-1,NA,14,NA,TRBJ1-6,TGCGCCAGCAGTGAGTTCAGAGGGAATTCACCCCTCCACTTT,CASSEFRGNSPLHF
TRBV6-5,NA,15,NA,TRBJ1-3,TGTGCCAGCAGTTACTCCAGGGTAACTGGAAACACCATATATTTT,CASSYSRVTGNTIYF
TRBV20-1,few,15,TRBD1,TRBJ2-7,TGCAGTGCTAGTGGTAGGACAGGTTATGGATACGAGCAGTACTTC,CSASGRTGYGYEQYF
TRBV20-1,many,12,NA,TRBJ2-7,TGCAGTGCCAGCGGACAGAACTACGAGCAGTACTTC,CSASGQNYEQYF
TRBV6-1,NA,16,NA,TRBJ2-5,TGTGCCAGCAGTGAAGCCACTAGCCGGGGTCGGGAGACCCAGTACTTC,CASSEATSRGRETQYF
TRBV19,NA,16,NA,TRBJ1-1,TGTGCCAGTAATATGGTAACTTATACAGCCTCGCCTGAAGCTTTCTTT,CASNMVTYTASPEAFF
TRBV5-1,few,16,NA,TRBJ2-7,TGCGCCAGCAGCTTGGGGATTAGCGGTGTCCCCTACGAGCAGTACTTC,CASSLGISGVPYEQYF
TRBV6-1,NA,18,NA,TRBJ2-1,TGTGCCAGCAGTGAATTTGATAGGGTAGTTCTGTCATACAATGAGCAGTTCTTC,CASSEFDRVVLSYNEQFF
TRBV6-1,many,15,NA,TRBJ2-2,TGTGCCAGCAGTGAAGCGGGGGCACACGCCGGGGAGCTGTTTTTT,CASSEAGAHAGELFF
TRBV2,many,15,TRBD1,TRBJ2-1,TGTGCCAGCAGTGAGGAGACAGGGCTATACAATGAGCAGTTCTTC,CASSEETGLYNEQFF
TRBV24-1,NA,13,NA,TRBJ2-3,TGTGCCACCAGTGATGGGTCAAGGGATACGCAGTATTTT,CATSDGSRDTQYF
TRBV7-3,NA,19,TRBD1,TRBJ1-4,TGTGCCAGCAGCCAGAACCCGGGACAGGGGAAAGAAACTAATGAAAAACTGTTTTTT,CASSQNPGQGKETNEKLFF
TRBV27,few,16,TRBD1,TRBJ2-7,TGTGCCAGCAGTACCTCGACCCACGGGACAGCTTACGAGCAGTACTTC,CASSTSTHGTAYEQYF
TRBV6-1,few,14,TRBD2,TRBJ2-3,TGTGCCAGCAGCAAGCGGGACGGCACAGATACGCAGTATTTT,CASSKRDGTDTQYF
TRBV29-1,NA,13,TRBD2,TRBJ2-1,TGCAGCGTTGTGGGGACTACATACAATGAGCAGTTCTTC,CSVVGTTYNEQFF
TRBV7-8,many,16,TRBD1,TRBJ1-2,TGTGCCAGCAGCCCCACCAGGACAGGGCTTGGCTATGGCTACACCTTC,CASSPTRTGLGYGYTF
TRBV15,many,14,NA,TRBJ1-2,TGTGCCACCAGCAGAGGGGGTGACGGCTATGGCTACACCTTC,CATSRGGDGYGYTF
TRBV11-2,many,15,NA,TRBJ1-6,TGTGCCAGCAGCTTGGGGGCCGGGACCTATTCACCCCTCCACTTT,CASSLGAGTYSPLHF
TRBV7-2,NA,15,TRBD1,TRBJ1-6,TGTGCCAGCAGGGGACAGGGGGCTACGGATTCACCCCTCCACTTT,CASRGQGATDSPLHF
TRBV3-1,many,17,NA,TRBJ1-6,TGTGCCAGCAGCCAAGGGGTTGGGGAAGGTGATAATTCACCCCTCCACTTT,CASSQGVGEGDNSPLHF
TRBV12-3/TRBV12-4,once,13,NA,TRBJ1-1,TGTGCCAGCACGGGTTTCGCGGGGCCTGCAGCTTTCTTT,CASTGFAGPAAFF
TRBV24-1,many,13,NA,TRBJ1-1,TGTGCCACCAGTGATTCTACGGACACTGAAGCTTTCTTT,CATSDSTDTEAFF
TRBV20-1,NA,14,TRBD1,TRBJ2-7,TGCAGTGCTGAATCCGGGACAGGGGCCTACGAGCAGTACTTC,CSAESGTGAYEQYF
TRBV20-1,few,14,NA,TRBJ2-5,TGCAGTGCTAGAGTCGGGACCATACAAGAGACCCAGTACTTC,CSARVGTIQETQYF
TRBV18,few,16,TRBD1,TRBJ1-1,TGTGCCAGCTCACCGCCCGTCGGCAGGGGGCCAACTGAAGCTTTCTTT,CASSPPVGRGPTEAFF
TRBV11-2,many,15,TRBD2,TRBJ2-5,TGTGCCAGCAGCCCCCGGACTAGCGGGGGGGTGACCCAGTACTTC,CASSPRTSGGVTQYF
TRBV12-3/TRBV12-4,NA,14,NA,TRBJ1-5,TGTGCCAGCAGTTTGTACCTTGGTCATCAGCCCCAGCATTTT,CASSLYLGHQPQHF
TRBV29-1,few,12,NA,TRBJ1-2,TGCAGCGTTGACCTCACCAACTATGGCTACACCTTC,CSVDLTNYGYTF
TRBV6-1,many,16,TRBD1,TRBJ1-5,TGTGCCAGCAGTGAAGAGAGGGGACAGGGTTACCAGCCCCAGCATTTT,CASSEERGQGYQPQHF
TRBV18,NA,12,NA,TRBJ2-7,TGTGCCAGCTCGGCAGGGGTTGCCGAGCAGTACTTC,CASSAGVAEQYF
TRBV11-1,once,13,NA,TRBJ1-1,TGTGCCGGCAGCTTAGATGTTACGGATGAAGCTTTCTTT,CAGSLDVTDEAFF
TRBV12-3/TRBV12-4,many,14,NA,TRBJ1-1,TGTGCCAGCAGTTTTGGGGCAGGGAACACTGAAGCTTTCTTT,CASSFGAGNTEAFF
TRBV5-5,NA,14,NA,TRBJ2-1,TGTGCCAGCAGCGGGATTGGGGGCTACAATGAGCAGTTCTTC,CASSGIGGYNEQFF